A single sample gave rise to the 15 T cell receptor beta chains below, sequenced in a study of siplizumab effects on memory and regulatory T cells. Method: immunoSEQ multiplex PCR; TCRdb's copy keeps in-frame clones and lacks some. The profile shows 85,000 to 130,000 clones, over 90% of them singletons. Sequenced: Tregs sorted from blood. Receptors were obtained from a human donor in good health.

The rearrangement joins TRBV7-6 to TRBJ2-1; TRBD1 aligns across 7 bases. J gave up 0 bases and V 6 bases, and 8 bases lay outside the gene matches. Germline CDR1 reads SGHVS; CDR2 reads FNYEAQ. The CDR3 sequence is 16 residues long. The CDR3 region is CASSRRQGSSYNEQFF. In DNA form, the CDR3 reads TGTGCCAGCAGTCGCAGACAGGGTAGCTCCTACAATGAGCAGTTCTTC.

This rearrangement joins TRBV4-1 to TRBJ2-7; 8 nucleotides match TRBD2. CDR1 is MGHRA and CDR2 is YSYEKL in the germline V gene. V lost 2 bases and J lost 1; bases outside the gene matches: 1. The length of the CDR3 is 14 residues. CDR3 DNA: TGCGCCAGCAGCCAACGGGGGGGATCCTACGAGCAGTACTTC. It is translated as CASSQRGGSYEQYF.

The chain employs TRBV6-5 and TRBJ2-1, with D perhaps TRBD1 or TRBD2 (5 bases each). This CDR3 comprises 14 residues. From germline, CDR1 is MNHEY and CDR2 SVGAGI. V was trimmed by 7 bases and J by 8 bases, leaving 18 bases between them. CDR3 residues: CASNRDGLLYEQFF. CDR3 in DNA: TGTGCCAGCAACCGGGACGGACTTTTGTATGAGCAGTTCTTC.

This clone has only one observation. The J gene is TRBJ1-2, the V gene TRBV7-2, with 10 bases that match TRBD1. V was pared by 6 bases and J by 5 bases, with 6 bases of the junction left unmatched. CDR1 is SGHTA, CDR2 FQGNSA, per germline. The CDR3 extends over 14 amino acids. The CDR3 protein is CASRRSGQGYGYTF. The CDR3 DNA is TGTGCCAGCAGGAGGTCGGGACAGGGGTATGGCTACACCTTC. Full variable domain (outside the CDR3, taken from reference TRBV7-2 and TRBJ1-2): GAGVSQSPSNKVTEKGKDVELRCDPISGHTALYWYRQSLGQGLEFLIYFQGNSAPDKSGLPSDRFSAERTGGSVSTLTIQRTQQEDSAVYLCASRRSGQGYGYTFGSGTRLTVV.

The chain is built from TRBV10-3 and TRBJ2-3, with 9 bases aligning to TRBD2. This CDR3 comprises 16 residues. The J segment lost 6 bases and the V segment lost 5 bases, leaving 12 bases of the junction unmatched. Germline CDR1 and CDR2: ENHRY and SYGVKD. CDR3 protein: CAISSSSGGPWDTQYF. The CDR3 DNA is TGTGCCATCAGTTCCTCAAGCGGGGGGCCTTGGGATACGCAGTATTTT.

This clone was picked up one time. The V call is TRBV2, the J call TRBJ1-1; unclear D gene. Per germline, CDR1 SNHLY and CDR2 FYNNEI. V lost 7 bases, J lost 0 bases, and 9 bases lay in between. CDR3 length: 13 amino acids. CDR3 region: CASTQQLNTEAFF. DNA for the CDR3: TGTGCCAGCACTCAACAGCTGAACACTGAAGCTTTCTTT.

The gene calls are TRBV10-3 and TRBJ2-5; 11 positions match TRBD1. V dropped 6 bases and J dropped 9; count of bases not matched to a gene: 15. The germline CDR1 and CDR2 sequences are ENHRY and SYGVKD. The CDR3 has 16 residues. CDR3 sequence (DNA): TGTGCCATCAGGGCAAACCGCGGACAGGGGGCTGGAGCCCAGTACTTC. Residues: CAIRANRGQGAGAQYF.

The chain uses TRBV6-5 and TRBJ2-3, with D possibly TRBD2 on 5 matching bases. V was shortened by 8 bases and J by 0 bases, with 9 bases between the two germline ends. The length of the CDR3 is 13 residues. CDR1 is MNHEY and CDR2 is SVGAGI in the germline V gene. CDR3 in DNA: TGTGCCAGCCGAAGGAGGAGCACAGATACGCAGTATTTT. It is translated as CASRRRSTDTQYF.

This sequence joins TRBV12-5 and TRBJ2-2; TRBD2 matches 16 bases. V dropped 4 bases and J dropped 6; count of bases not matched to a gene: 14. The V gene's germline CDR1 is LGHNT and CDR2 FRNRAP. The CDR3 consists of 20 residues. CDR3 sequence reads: CASGSLPGLAGGPFSGELFF. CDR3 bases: TGTGCTAGTGGTTCCCTCCCGGGACTAGCGGGGGGGCCGTTCTCCGGGGAGCTGTTTTTT. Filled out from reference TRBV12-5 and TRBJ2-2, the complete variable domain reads DARVTQTPRHKVTEMGQEVTMRCQPILGHNTVFWYRQTMMQGLELLAYFRNRAPLDDSGMPKDRFSAEMPDATLATLKIQPSEPRDSAVYFCASGSLPGLAGGPFSGELFFGEGSRLTVL.

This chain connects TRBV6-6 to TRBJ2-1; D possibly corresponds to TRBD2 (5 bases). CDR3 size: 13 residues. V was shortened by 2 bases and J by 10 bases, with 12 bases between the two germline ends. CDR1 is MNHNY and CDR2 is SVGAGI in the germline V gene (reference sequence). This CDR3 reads CASSYPGVLEQFF. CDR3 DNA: TGTGCCAGCAGTTACCCCGGGGTTTTAGAGCAGTTCTTC.

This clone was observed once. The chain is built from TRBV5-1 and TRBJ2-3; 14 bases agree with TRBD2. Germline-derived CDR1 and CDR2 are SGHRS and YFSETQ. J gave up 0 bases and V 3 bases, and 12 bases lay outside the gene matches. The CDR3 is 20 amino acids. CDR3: CASSYPTSGGVTTSTDTQYF. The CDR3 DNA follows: TGCGCCAGCAGCTACCCGACTAGCGGGGGGGTCACTACTAGCACAGATACGCAGTATTTT.

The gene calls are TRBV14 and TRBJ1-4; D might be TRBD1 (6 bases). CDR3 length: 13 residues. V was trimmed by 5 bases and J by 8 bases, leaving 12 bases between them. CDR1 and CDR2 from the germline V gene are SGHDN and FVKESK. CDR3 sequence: CASSEWGREKLFF. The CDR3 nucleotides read TGTGCCAGCAGCGAATGGGGGCGGGAAAAACTGTTTTTT.

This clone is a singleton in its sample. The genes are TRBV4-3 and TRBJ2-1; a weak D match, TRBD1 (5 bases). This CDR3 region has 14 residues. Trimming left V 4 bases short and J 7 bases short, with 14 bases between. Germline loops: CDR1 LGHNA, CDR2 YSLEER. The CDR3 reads CASSRNLGANEQFF. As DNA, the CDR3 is TGCGCCAGCAGCCGAAACCTTGGGGCAAATGAGCAGTTCTTC.

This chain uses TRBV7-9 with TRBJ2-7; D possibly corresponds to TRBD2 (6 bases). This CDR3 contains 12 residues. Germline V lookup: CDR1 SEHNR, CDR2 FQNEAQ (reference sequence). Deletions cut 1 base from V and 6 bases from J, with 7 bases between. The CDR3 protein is CASSLGRGEQYF. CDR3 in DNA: TGTGCCAGCAGCTTAGGGAGGGGCGAGCAGTACTTC.

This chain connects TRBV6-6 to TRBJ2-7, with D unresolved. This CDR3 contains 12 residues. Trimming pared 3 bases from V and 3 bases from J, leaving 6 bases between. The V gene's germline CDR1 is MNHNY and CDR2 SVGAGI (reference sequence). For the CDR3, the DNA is TGTGCCAGCAGTTATGGACGCTACGAGCAGTACTTC. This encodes CASSYGRYEQYF.